This T cell receptor beta chain comes out of a study of shared clonotypes between healthy human individuals. Assay used: immunoSEQ multiplex PCR; TCRdb lists only in-frame clones, some missing. The repertoire holds around 2.1 million clones, with about 93% as singletons. Cells designated naive CD8 were CD45RO-negative and were positively selected for CCR7, with terminally differentiated effector memory CD45RA+ cells excluded. This clonotype originated in a man aged 18 to 30 in good health. Some clones in this sample may be carry-over from other donors' samples. Sequencing was performed on naive CD8+ T cells from PBMCs.

The CDR3 loop is CASSADYLPYEQYF. CDR3 coding DNA: TGTGCCAGCAGTGCGGACTACCTACCGTACGAGCAGTACTTC. The rearrangement joins TRBV25-1 to TRBJ2-7, with D possibly being TRBD2 (6 bases). This CDR3 has 14 amino acids. Trimming shortened V by 4 bases and J by 4 bases, and 14 bases separated the two germline ends. Germline-derived CDR1 and CDR2 are MGHDK and SYGVNS.